This entry is about one T cell receptor beta chain. Here immunoSEQ multiplex PCR was the method, and the copy in TCRdb shows in-frame clones only, minus some. Of roughly 440,000 clones listed, approximately 88% are singletons. This record comes from a study of blood T cell repertoires in COVID-19. CDR1 is SGHNT, CDR2 YENEEA, per germline. Trimming shortened V by 5 bases and J by 5 bases, and 12 bases separated the two germline ends. This CDR3 region has 14 residues. It was during active infection that Seattle patients were enrolled and then longitudinally followed. The TCR originated in a woman in her 50s with COVID-19, enrolled during active disease. Material for sequencing was peripheral blood. The V gene is TRBV11-3, the J gene TRBJ2-2, with D possibly matching TRBD1 (6 bases). CDR3 bases: TGTGCCAGCAGCCTCCGGACAGAGACCGGGGAGCTGTTTTTT. It translates to CASSLRTETGELFF.